The following is a TCR beta chain sequence with its context. Its matching antigen is unknown. This sample is part of a study of T cell repertoires in cytomegalovirus infection. Overall study context: The public TCR beta signatures pointed to both CMV infection and matching HLA type. Findings of the study overall: Dominant in the ex vivo response were TCR beta clonotypes restricted by HLA-C and specific for CMV. Cumulative public TCR beta family frequency identified carriers of CMV plus the relevant HLA.

This CDR3 has 19 residues. Losses at the gene ends were 3 bases for V and 0 bases for J; bases not matched to a gene: 11. Per germline, CDR1 SNHLY and CDR2 FYNNEI. TCRdb reprocessed the reads via MiXCR and lists one record per CDR3 protein. The repertoire has under 800,000 distinct CDR3 sequences, around 24% of them found once; the top ten carry 7.5% to 9%. This chain uses TRBV2 with TRBJ2-2; 9 positions agree with TRBD1. This TCR came from a human donor in good health (CMV status not recorded). Some clones in this sample may be carry-over from other donors' samples. Sequencing was done on a sample of CD8+ T cells from PBMCs. CDR3 residues: CASSDEPWTGATNTGELFF. Here the CDR3 DNA reads TGTGCCAGCAGTGACGAGCCATGGACAGGGGCGACGAACACCGGGGAGCTGTTTTTT.